The clone carrying this TCR beta chain has just a few counts. The antigen is not known. The authors reverse transcribed all of the isolated RNA, so sequencing captured expressed TCRB transcripts. The data were produced by immunoSEQ multiplex PCR, yet TCRdb's version contains in-frame clones alone and is incomplete. The profile shows around 250,000 clones, about 15% of them singletons. The record originates from a study of beta chain features in type 1 diabetes. Study-level results: Moderately but significantly shorter TCRB CDR3s were found in Type 1 diabetes patients in all four CD4+ subsets.

Losses at the gene ends were 2 bases for V and 3 bases for J; bases not matched to a gene: 7. The CDR3 length is 15 residues. Germline assignment: CDR1 GTSNPN and CDR2 SVGIG (reference sequence). The receptor was isolated from a man in his thirties or forties with type 1 diabetes. This rearrangement joins TRBV30 to TRBJ1-5; 7 bases are a match to TRBD1. The sample was naive CD4+ T cells from blood. CDR3: CAWSTPGQVNQPQHF. CDR3 sequence (DNA): TGTGCCTGGAGTACCCCTGGACAGGTCAATCAGCCCCAGCATTTT.